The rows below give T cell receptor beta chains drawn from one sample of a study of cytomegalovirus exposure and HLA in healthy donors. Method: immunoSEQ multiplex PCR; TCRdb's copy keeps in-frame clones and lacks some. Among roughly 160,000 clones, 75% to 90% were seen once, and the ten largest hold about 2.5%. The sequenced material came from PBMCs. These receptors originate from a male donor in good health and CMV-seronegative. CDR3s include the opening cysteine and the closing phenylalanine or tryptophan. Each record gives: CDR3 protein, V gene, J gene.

CDR3 protein: CASSWGQGQDINYGYTF; V gene: TRBV27; J gene: TRBJ1-2
CDR3 protein: CASSVGAGPTIYF; V gene: TRBV5-5; J gene: TRBJ1-3
CDR3 protein: CASSVEARVTEAFF; V gene: TRBV9; J gene: TRBJ1-1
CDR3 protein: CASSERGSNQPQHF; V gene: TRBV6-1; J gene: TRBJ1-5
CDR3 protein: CASSYGNRAGEAFF; V gene: TRBV6-5; J gene: TRBJ1-1
CDR3 protein: CASSLEGDRGLGYTF; V gene: TRBV7-9; J gene: TRBJ1-2
CDR3 protein: CASSREGATEAFF; V gene: TRBV4-3; J gene: TRBJ1-1
CDR3 protein: CAWSVHRSNTEAFF; V gene: TRBV30; J gene: TRBJ1-1
CDR3 protein: CASTTRRLQGYTF; V gene: TRBV6-5; J gene: TRBJ1-2
CDR3 protein: CASSLWPPGQIDNEQFF; V gene: TRBV5-1; J gene: TRBJ2-1
CDR3 protein: CASSFQGTSYEQYF; V gene: TRBV27; J gene: TRBJ2-7
CDR3 protein: CASSSRDSSNQPQHF; V gene: TRBV7-8; J gene: TRBJ1-5
CDR3 protein: CARPDRTVFKNQPQHF; V gene: TRBV19; J gene: TRBJ1-5
CDR3 protein: CASPYLRQQNQPQHF; V gene: TRBV21-1; J gene: TRBJ1-5
CDR3 protein: CASSEEGGISYGYTF; V gene: TRBV6-1; J gene: TRBJ1-2
CDR3 protein: CASSLTKGLYEQYF; V gene: TRBV14; J gene: TRBJ2-7
CDR3 protein: CASRQRGEQYF; V gene: TRBV27; J gene: TRBJ2-7
CDR3 protein: CASSRWGPGSDTQYF; V gene: TRBV27; J gene: TRBJ2-3
CDR3 protein: CASSDRERVAFF; V gene: TRBV19; J gene: TRBJ1-1
CDR3 protein: CASSRGLAATGELFF; V gene: TRBV11-3; J gene: TRBJ2-2
CDR3 protein: CATYSQGKEHF; V gene: TRBV6-1; J gene: TRBJ1-5
CDR3 protein: CASSVGIPGDSPLHF; V gene: TRBV9; J gene: TRBJ1-6
CDR3 protein: CASRPSTAAQPQHF; V gene: TRBV6-5; J gene: TRBJ1-5
CDR3 protein: CASSSQQGSNQPQHF; V gene: TRBV6-1; J gene: TRBJ1-5
CDR3 protein: CASSPGGGYGAAFF; V gene: TRBV11-2; J gene: TRBJ1-1
CDR3 protein: CASSEGPGMGKNQPQHF; V gene: TRBV10-2; J gene: TRBJ1-5
CDR3 protein: CASSMETVAGLNTEAFF; V gene: TRBV19; J gene: TRBJ1-1
CDR3 protein: CASSPQGNSNQPQHF; V gene: TRBV19; J gene: TRBJ1-5
CDR3 protein: CASSEFTGAGETQYF; V gene: TRBV6-1; J gene: TRBJ2-5
CDR3 protein: CASSLDGRTEAFF; V gene: TRBV5-1; J gene: TRBJ1-1